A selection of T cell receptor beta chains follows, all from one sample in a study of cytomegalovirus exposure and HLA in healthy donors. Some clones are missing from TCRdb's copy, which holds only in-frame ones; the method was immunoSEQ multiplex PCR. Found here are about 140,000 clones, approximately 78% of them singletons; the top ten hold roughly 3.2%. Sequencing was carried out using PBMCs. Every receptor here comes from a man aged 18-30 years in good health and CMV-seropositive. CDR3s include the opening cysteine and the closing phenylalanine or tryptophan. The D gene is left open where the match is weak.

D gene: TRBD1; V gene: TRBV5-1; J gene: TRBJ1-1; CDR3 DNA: TGCGCCAGCAGCAGGGACAGAACTTCGAACACTGAAGCTTTCTTT; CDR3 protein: CASSRDRTSNTEAFF
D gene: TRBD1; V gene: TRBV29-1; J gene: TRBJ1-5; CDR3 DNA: TGCAGCGCCGGACAGGGGGGTAATCAGCCCCAGCATTTT; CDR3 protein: CSAGQGGNQPQHF
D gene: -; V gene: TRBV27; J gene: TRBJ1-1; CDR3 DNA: TGTGCCAGCAGTTCGGGGATGAACACTGAAGCTTTCTTT; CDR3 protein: CASSSGMNTEAFF
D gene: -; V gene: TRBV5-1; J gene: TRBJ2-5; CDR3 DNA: TGCGCCAGCAGCGTGGACACCTTCCAAGAGACCCAGTACTTC; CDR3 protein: CASSVDTFQETQYF
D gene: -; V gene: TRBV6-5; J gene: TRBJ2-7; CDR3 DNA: TGTGCCAGCAGCCCTGAAGGTAGCGGATTCTACGAGCAGTACTTC; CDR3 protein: CASSPEGSGFYEQYF
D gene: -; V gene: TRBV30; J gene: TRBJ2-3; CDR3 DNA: TGTGTCGGGGATCGCGGCACCACAGATACGCAGTATTTT; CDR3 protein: CVGDRGTTDTQYF
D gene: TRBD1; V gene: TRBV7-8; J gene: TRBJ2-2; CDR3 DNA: TGTGCCAGCCTCCGGGACAGGACCGGGGAGCTGTTTTTT; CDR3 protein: CASLRDRTGELFF
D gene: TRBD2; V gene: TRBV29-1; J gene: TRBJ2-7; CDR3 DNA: TGCAGCGTTCAAATGACTAGCGGGTACCACTACGAGCAGTACTTC; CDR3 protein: CSVQMTSGYHYEQYF
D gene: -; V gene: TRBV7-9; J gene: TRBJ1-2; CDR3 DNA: TGTGCCAGCAGCTTAGTTCCAGGGGTGGGCGGCTACACCTTC; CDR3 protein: CASSLVPGVGGYTF
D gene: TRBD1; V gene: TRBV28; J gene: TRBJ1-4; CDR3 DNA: TGTGCCAGCAGTTCACGGGACGCCGGAGGGGGCGAAAAACTGTTTTTT; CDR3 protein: CASSSRDAGGGEKLFF
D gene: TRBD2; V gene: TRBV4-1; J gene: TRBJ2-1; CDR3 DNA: TGCGCCAGCAGCCCCGTAGCGGGAGAAATCAATGAGCAGTTCTTC; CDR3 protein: CASSPVAGEINEQFF
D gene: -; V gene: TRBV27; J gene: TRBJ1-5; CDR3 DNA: TGTGCCAGCAGTCCCTATAGCAATCAGCCCCAGCATTTT; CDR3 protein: CASSPYSNQPQHF
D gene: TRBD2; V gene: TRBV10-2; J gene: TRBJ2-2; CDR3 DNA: TGCGCCAGCAGTGAGTCGGGGTTACTAGCGGGGCTGAACACCGGGGAGCTGTTTTTT; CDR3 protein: CASSESGLLAGLNTGELFF